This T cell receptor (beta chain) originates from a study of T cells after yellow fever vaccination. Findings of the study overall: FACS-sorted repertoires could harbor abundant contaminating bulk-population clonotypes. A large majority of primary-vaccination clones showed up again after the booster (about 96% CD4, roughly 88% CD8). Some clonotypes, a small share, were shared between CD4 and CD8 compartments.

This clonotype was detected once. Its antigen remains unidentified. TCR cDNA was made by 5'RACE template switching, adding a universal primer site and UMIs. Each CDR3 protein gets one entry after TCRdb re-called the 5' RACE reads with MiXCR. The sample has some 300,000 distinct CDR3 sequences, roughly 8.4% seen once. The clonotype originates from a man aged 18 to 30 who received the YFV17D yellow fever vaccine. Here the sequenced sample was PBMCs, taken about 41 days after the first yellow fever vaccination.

CDR3 sequence reads: CASSSRGGGTEAFF. CDR3 sequence (DNA): TGTGCCAGCAGCTCCCGGGGAGGCGGCACTGAAGCTTTCTTT. The chain links TRBV7-2 to TRBJ1-1, with no clear D. CDR3 length equals 14 residues. Germline V gene data show CDR1 as SGHTA and CDR2 as FQGNSA. V lost 4 bases to trimming and J lost 4 bases, with 13 bases between them.